Each of the 10 T cell receptor beta chains below was sequenced from the same sample in a study of control samples from healthy donors and cancer patients. Only in-frame clones appear in the TCRdb table, and some are missing; sequencing was by immunoSEQ multiplex PCR. The table lists about 85,000 clones, 85% to 90% of them singletons. Sample: blood. The receptors originated from a woman aged 55-69 years in good health.

In nucleotides, the CDR3 is TGTGCCAGCAGCGTAGATGTAGCGGGGGGAGATACGCAGTATTTT. Its protein is CASSVDVAGGDTQYF. This chain uses TRBV9 with TRBJ2-3; 10 bases map to TRBD2. Per germline, CDR1 SGDLS and CDR2 YYNGEE. The CDR3 is made up of 15 amino acids. V lost 0 bases and J lost 5; bases outside the gene matches: 3. Full variable domain (remainder filled in from reference TRBV9 and TRBJ2-3): DSGVTQTPKHLITATGQRVTLRCSPRSGDLSVYWYQQSLDQGLQFLIQYYNGEERAKGNILERFSAQQFPDLHSELNLSSLELGDSALYFCASSVDVAGGDTQYFGPGTRLTVL.

The genes are TRBV7-9 and TRBJ2-2; TRBD2 is a possible D gene (5 bases). Germline CDR1 SEHNR, CDR2 FQNEAQ (reference sequence). The CDR3 is 15 residues long. The germline V and J ends were trimmed by 1 base and 1 base, with 7 bases remaining between them. The CDR3 sequence is CASSLGRGNTGELFF. In DNA form, the CDR3 reads TGTGCCAGCAGCTTAGGTCGGGGGAACACCGGGGAGCTGTTTTTT.

The V and J genes are TRBV6-5 and TRBJ1-5, with D maybe TRBD1 (6 bases). This CDR3 spans 15 amino acids. The V end lost 6 bases, the J end lost 2 bases, and 14 bases lay between the germline ends. Germline CDR1 MNHEY, CDR2 SVGAGI. This CDR3 is CASRAGQQGNQPQHF. The CDR3 DNA follows: TGTGCCAGCAGGGCGGGACAACAGGGCAATCAGCCCCAGCATTTT.

V and J are TRBV6-2 or TRBV6-3 and TRBJ2-2, with 9 positions matching TRBD2. Germline CDR1 reads MNHEY; CDR2 reads SVGEGT. V lost 6 bases, J lost 6 bases, and 14 bases stayed unmatched. This CDR3 is 17 amino acids long. This chain's CDR3 is CASSPYLAGVRAGELFF. CDR3 bases: TGTGCCAGCAGCCCTTATTTAGCGGGAGTGAGGGCCGGGGAGCTGTTTTTT.

The chain has TRBV7-8 and TRBJ2-7; 13 nucleotides line up with TRBD2. Germline CDR1 SGHVS, CDR2 FQNEAQ. V dropped 3 bases and J dropped 9; count of bases not matched to a gene: 20. This CDR3 has 19 amino acids. The CDR3 reads CASSLRTDGLAGEGYRQYF. CDR3 DNA sequence: TGTGCCAGCAGCTTGCGGACAGACGGACTAGCGGGAGAAGGGTATCGGCAGTACTTC.

This clone was seen a single time. One end of the junction fails to match germline, which may point to a read error. V is TRBV19 and J is TRBJ1-2; D is perhaps TRBD1 (5 bases). The germline CDR1 and CDR2 sequences are LNHDA and SQIVND (reference sequence). The CDR3 has 16 residues. The CDR3 DNA is TGTGCCAGTAGTATAGAGGAACGGAGACCCGGCGGGGCATACAGCTTC. This translates into CASSIEERRPGGAYSF.

The chain couples TRBV5-1 to TRBJ2-2, with 8 nucleotides matching TRBD2. The CDR3 has 15 residues. V lost 1 base to trimming and J lost 3 bases; unmatched junction nucleotides: 2. CDR1 and CDR2 (germline): SGHRS, YFSETQ. The CDR3, as DNA: TGCGCCAGCAGCTTGCTCGGGGGGGACACCGGGGAGCTGTTTTTT. This encodes CASSLLGGDTGELFF.

This sequence joins TRBV6-1 and TRBJ2-7; 7 bases fit TRBD1. J lost 2 bases, V lost 3 bases, and 7 bases had no gene match. This CDR3 comprises 15 residues. CDR1 is MNHNS and CDR2 is SASEGT in the germline V gene. The DNA for the CDR3 is TGTGCCAGCAGTGATCAGGGGGTATGGACCTACGAGCAGTACTTC. Protein sequence: CASSDQGVWTYEQYF.

This rearrangement joins TRBV28 to TRBJ2-1, with 16 bases that match TRBD2. The CDR3 extends over 17 amino acids. Trimming at V came to 5 bases and at J to 6 bases, leaving 7 bases not matched to a gene. Germline values: CDR1 MDHEN, CDR2 SYDVKM. The DNA of the CDR3 is TGTGCCAGCAGTAGTTGGGGACTAGCGGGGGGGTCCAATGAGCAGTTCTTC. This gives the protein CASSSWGLAGGSNEQFF.

CDR3 in amino acids: CASSKLISTANEKLFF. The CDR3, as DNA: TGTGCCAGCAGCAAGCTAATCTCGACAGCTAATGAAAAACTGTTTTTT. The chain joins TRBV11-2 to TRBJ1-4, with D possibly TRBD1 on 5 matching bases. The CDR3 runs to 16 residues. Trimming removed 5 bases at V and 3 bases at J, with 16 bases between. Germline V gives CDR1 SGHAT, CDR2 FQNNGV.